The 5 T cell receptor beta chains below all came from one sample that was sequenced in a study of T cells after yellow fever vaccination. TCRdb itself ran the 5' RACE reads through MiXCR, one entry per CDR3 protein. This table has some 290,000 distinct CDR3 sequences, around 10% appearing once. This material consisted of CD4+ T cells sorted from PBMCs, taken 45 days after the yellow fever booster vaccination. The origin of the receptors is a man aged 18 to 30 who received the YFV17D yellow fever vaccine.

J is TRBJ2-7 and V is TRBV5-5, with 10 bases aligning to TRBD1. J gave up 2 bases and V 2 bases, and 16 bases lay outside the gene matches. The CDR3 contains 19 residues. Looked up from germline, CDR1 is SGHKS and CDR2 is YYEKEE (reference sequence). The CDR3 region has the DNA TGTGCCAGCAGCTTTGGGTTTAAGGTCGGGACAGGGGACCCCTACGAGCAGTACTTC. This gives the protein CASSFGFKVGTGDPYEQYF.

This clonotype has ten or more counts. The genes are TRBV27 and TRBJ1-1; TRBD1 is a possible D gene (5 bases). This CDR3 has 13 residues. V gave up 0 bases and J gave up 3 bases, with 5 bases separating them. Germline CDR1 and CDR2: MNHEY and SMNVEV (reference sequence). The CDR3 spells CASSLSRDTEAFF. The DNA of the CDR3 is TGTGCCAGCAGTTTATCCAGGGACACTGAAGCTTTCTTT.

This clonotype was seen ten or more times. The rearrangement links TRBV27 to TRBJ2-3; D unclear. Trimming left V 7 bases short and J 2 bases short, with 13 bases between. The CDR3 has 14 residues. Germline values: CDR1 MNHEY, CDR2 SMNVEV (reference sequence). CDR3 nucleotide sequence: TGTGCCAGCACCCGGCCTTTTCCCACAGATACGCAGTATTTT. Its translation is CASTRPFPTDTQYF.

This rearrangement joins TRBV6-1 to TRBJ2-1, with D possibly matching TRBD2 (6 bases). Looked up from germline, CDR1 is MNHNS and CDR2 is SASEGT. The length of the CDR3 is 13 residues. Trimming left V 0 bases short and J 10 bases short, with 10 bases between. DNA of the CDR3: TGTGCCAGCAGTGAAGCCTCGGGACTCGAGCAGTTCTTC. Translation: CASSEASGLEQFF.

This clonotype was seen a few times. The CDR3 coding sequence is TGTGCCAGCTCCCCAGCAGGGAAAGAGACCCAGTACTTC. Translation gives CASSPAGKETQYF. The genes are TRBV18 and TRBJ2-5, with a possible D match to TRBD1 (5 bases). Trimming took off 6 bases at V and 3 bases at J, with 11 bases between the two ends. The CDR3 contains 13 residues. CDR1 is KGHSH, CDR2 LQKENI, per germline.